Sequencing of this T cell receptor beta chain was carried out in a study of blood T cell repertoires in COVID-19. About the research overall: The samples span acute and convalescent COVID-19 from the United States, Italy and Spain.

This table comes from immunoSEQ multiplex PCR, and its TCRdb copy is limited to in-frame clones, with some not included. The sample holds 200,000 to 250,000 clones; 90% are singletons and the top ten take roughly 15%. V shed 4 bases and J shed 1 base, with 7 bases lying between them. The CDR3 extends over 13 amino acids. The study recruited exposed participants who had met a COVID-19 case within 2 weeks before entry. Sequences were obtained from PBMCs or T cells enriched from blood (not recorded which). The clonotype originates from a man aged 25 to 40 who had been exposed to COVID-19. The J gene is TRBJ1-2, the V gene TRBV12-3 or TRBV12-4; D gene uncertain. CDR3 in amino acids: CASSSRINYGYTF. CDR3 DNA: TGTGCCAGCAGTTCGCGGATTAACTATGGCTACACCTTC.